These 32 T cell receptor beta chains share one sample of origin, sequenced in a study of cytomegalovirus exposure and HLA in healthy donors. Researchers ran the PCR with 60 Vbeta and 13 Jbeta primers. The protocol was immunoSEQ multiplex PCR, while the TCRdb copy is restricted to in-frame clones and leaves out a portion. The sample table includes 95,000 to 150,000 clones. The specimen sequenced was PBMCs. These receptors all stem from a man younger than 35 in good health and CMV-seronegative.

V and J are TRBV7-2 and TRBJ2-5, with D maybe TRBD1 (6 bases). The ends were cut back, 3 bases at V and 1 base at J, with 12 bases in the middle. There are 15 residues in the CDR3. Germline loops: CDR1 SGHTA, CDR2 FQGNSA. This chain's CDR3 is CASSFKQGPQETQYF. In nucleotides, the CDR3 is TGTGCCAGCAGCTTTAAGCAGGGGCCCCAAGAGACCCAGTACTTC.

CDR3 region: CASSKRQGNEQFF. The CDR3 DNA reads TGTGCCAGCAGTAAGCGACAGGGGAATGAGCAGTTCTTC. The rearrangement uses TRBV6-5 and TRBJ2-1; TRBD1 matches 8 bases. Germline V CDR1 and CDR2: MNHEY, SVGAGI. The junction had 4 bases not matched to a gene; V was cut back by 5 bases and J by 7 bases. The CDR3 has 13 amino acids.

This chain connects TRBV6-1 to TRBJ2-7; D might be TRBD1 (6 bases). Germline CDR1 reads MNHNS; CDR2 reads SASEGT. Trimming stripped 10 bases from V and 0 bases from J, with 13 bases between. There are 13 residues in the CDR3. The CDR3 reads CATRQVSSYEQYF. As DNA, the CDR3 is TGTGCCACCCGACAGGTCAGCTCCTACGAGCAGTACTTC.

The V and J genes are TRBV6-5 and TRBJ1-2, with a tentative D call TRBD1 (5 bases). The length of the CDR3 is 15 residues. Germline V gives CDR1 MNHEY, CDR2 SVGAGI. V was trimmed by 5 bases and J by 0 bases, leaving 13 bases between them. In nucleotides, the CDR3 is TGTGCCAGCAGTCCTCACAGGAATTCTAACTATGGCTACACCTTC. Amino acids: CASSPHRNSNYGYTF.

Regarding this clone: A read error may account for a junction end that differs from germline. CDR3 sequence (DNA): TGTGCCAGCTCACCACCGTCTTCAGTAAGCAGACTTTTC. Translation gives CASSPPSSVSRLF. The chain links TRBV18 to TRBJ1-2; D ambiguous. Germline CDR1 reads KGHSH; CDR2 reads LQKENI. CDR3 length: 13 residues. The whole variable domain, filled in from reference TRBV18 and TRBJ1-2, reads NAGVMQNPRHLVRRRGQEARLRCSPMKGHSHVYWYRQLPEEGLKFMVYLQKENIIDESGMPKERFSAEFPKEGPSILRIQQVVRGDSAAYFCASSPPSSVSRLFGSGTRLTVV.

The chain has TRBV30 and TRBJ2-1, with D possibly matching TRBD2 (6 bases). Germline V lookup: CDR1 GTSNPN, CDR2 SVGIG (reference sequence). CDR3 size: 15 residues. Trimming removed 8 bases from V and 0 bases from J, with 17 bases in between. CDR3 DNA: TGTGCCGGGGGGTGGGGGTCCGGCTCCTACAATGAGCAGTTCTTC. Protein: CAGGWGSGSYNEQFF.

V is TRBV28 and J is TRBJ2-7; D gene ambiguous. V was trimmed by 5 bases and J by 2 bases, leaving 7 bases between them. CDR3 length: 12 amino acids. Per germline, CDR1 MDHEN and CDR2 SYDVKM. CDR3 DNA sequence: TGTGCCAGCAGTCCCCCCGCCTACGAGCAGTACTTC. Translated: CASSPPAYEQYF.

This chain links TRBV18 with TRBJ2-7, with 9 bases aligning to TRBD1. The CDR3 has 15 residues. The J segment lost 2 bases and the V segment lost 4 bases, leaving 6 bases of the junction unmatched. Germline-derived CDR1 and CDR2 are KGHSH and LQKENI. CDR3 nucleotides: TGTGCCAGCTCACTACAGGGACAGGGCCCCTACGAGCAGTACTTC. Translated: CASSLQGQGPYEQYF.

The chain carries TRBV11-2 and TRBJ1-1; D uncertain. V lost 5 bases to trimming and J lost 4 bases, with 11 bases between them. Germline V gene sequence: CDR1 SGHAT, CDR2 FQNNGV. The CDR3 consists of 13 residues. The CDR3 reads CASSLRVITEAFF. The CDR3 nucleotides read TGTGCCAGCAGCCTCCGGGTTATCACTGAAGCTTTCTTT. The full variable domain, in which reference TRBV11-2 and TRBJ1-1 provide the parts outside the CDR3, is EAGVAQSPRYKIIEKRQSVAFWCNPISGHATLYWYQQILGQGPKLLIQFQNNGVVDDSQLPKDRFSAERLKGVDSTLKIQPAKLEDSAVYLCASSLRVITEAFFGQGTRLTVV.

The chain couples TRBV28 to TRBJ1-1; weak D call: TRBD1 (6 bases). Trimming shortened V by 10 bases and J by 11 bases, and 17 bases separated the two germline ends. CDR3 length: 11 amino acids. CDR1 and CDR2 (germline): MDHEN, SYDVKM. The CDR3 reads CATRGGPAAFF. The CDR3, as DNA: TGTGCCACCAGGGGTGGGCCCGCGGCTTTCTTT.

The V gene is TRBV9, the J gene TRBJ2-1, with 9 bases fitting TRBD1. Germline CDR1 is SGDLS and CDR2 is YYNGEE. The V segment lost 2 bases and the J segment 3 bases; nucleotides outside the gene matches: 3. This CDR3 comprises 15 residues. CDR3 in DNA: TGTGCCAGCAGCGTGGACAGGGGCCACTACAATGAGCAGTTCTTC. Protein product: CASSVDRGHYNEQFF.

The rearrangement uses TRBV9 and TRBJ2-1, with 14 bases that match TRBD2. CDR1 SGDLS and CDR2 YYNGEE come from the germline V gene. The CDR3 consists of 15 residues. J lost 12 bases, V lost 3 bases, and 8 bases had no gene match. The CDR3 loop reads CASSDGTSGSRRQFF. In DNA form, the CDR3 reads TGTGCCAGCAGCGATGGGACTAGCGGGAGCCGAAGGCAGTTCTTC.

The chain combines TRBV4-2 with TRBJ2-3, with D possibly matching TRBD2 (7 bases). Germline CDR1 LGHNA, CDR2 YNFKEQ. Trimming removed 0 bases from V and 2 bases from J, with 24 bases in between. The CDR3 sequence is 20 residues long. The CDR3 DNA reads TGTGCCAGCAGCCAAGAAAGGGGGGGTTTTGGCTTTTCCCCCACAGATACGCAGTATTTT. Translating gives CASSQERGGFGFSPTDTQYF.

The chain couples TRBV18 to TRBJ2-3, with TRBD2 matching 9 bases. The CDR3 is made up of 17 amino acids. V was clipped by 3 bases and J by 4 bases; unmatched bases: 11. Germline CDR1 KGHSH, CDR2 LQKENI. The CDR3 spells CASSPSQLAGPSDTQYF. As DNA, the CDR3 is TGTGCCAGCTCACCCTCCCAACTAGCGGGTCCCTCAGATACGCAGTATTTT.

J is TRBJ2-1 and V is TRBV29-1, with TRBD2 matching over 13 bases. In germline, CDR1 is SQVTM, CDR2 ANQGSEA. The CDR3 runs to 14 residues. V was pared by 3 bases and J by 9 bases, with 5 bases of the junction left unmatched. The DNA for the CDR3 is TGCAGCGTTGACCTAAGACTAGCGGGAGGTGAGCAGTTCTTC. This translates into CSVDLRLAGGEQFF.

CDR3 coding DNA: TGTGCCAGCAGCTTGCCTAGCGGAAGCTCCTACAATGAGCAGTTCTTC. Its translation is CASSLPSGSSYNEQFF. The genes are TRBV5-6 and TRBJ2-1, with 7 bases aligning to TRBD2. Germline V CDR1 and CDR2: SGHDT, YYEEEE. The CDR3 covers 16 residues. V gave up 1 base and J gave up 0 bases; unmatched junction bases: 4.

This chain uses TRBV6-5 with TRBJ2-7; possible D gene TRBD1, 6 bases. Germline lookup yields CDR1 MNHEY and CDR2 SVGAGI. This CDR3 comprises 13 residues. Trimming removed 6 bases at V and 9 bases at J, with 18 bases between. In nucleotides, the CDR3 is TGTGCCAGCAGGAGGGACACTTCTATCGCGCAGTACTTC. It codes for CASRRDTSIAQYF.

V is TRBV29-1 and J is TRBJ2-3; the match to TRBD1 covers 9 bases. The CDR3 consists of 10 residues. CDR1 is SQVTM, CDR2 ANQGSEA, per germline. Trimming cost V 5 bases and J 13 bases; bases outside gene matches: 4. The CDR3, as DNA: TGCAGCGTTTGGACAGGGGCTAAGTATTTT. This gives the protein CSVWTGAKYF.

This chain joins TRBV5-6 and TRBJ1-5; TRBD1 matches 10 bases. V lost 3 bases, J lost 6 bases, and 6 bases stayed unmatched. The CDR3 runs to 15 residues. The germline V gene encodes CDR1 SGHDT and CDR2 YYEEEE. The CDR3, as DNA: TGTGCCAGCAGCTGGGGGACAGGGGAGCTTCAGCCCCAGCATTTT. This translates into CASSWGTGELQPQHF.

The chain has TRBV30 and TRBJ2-7, with 8 bases matching TRBD2. This CDR3 spans 17 amino acids. Germline V CDR1 and CDR2: GTSNPN, SVGIG (reference sequence). Trimming removed 0 bases from V and 2 bases from J; junction bases left unmatched: 12. CDR3: CAWSVPAWAGGPYEQYF. The CDR3 coding sequence is TGTGCCTGGAGTGTACCCGCATGGGCGGGGGGACCCTACGAGCAGTACTTC.

The CDR3 DNA follows: TGTGCCTGGAGACCCCGAATCGGAGGGACCGGGGAGCTGTTTTTT. As protein: CAWRPRIGGTGELFF. The chain uses TRBV30 and TRBJ2-2; TRBD2 is a possible D gene (6 bases). The germline V gene encodes CDR1 GTSNPN and CDR2 SVGIG (reference sequence). This CDR3 spans 15 amino acids. V dropped 3 bases and J dropped 5 bases, with 16 bases sitting between them.

V and J are TRBV19 and TRBJ2-5, with D perhaps matching TRBD2 (5 bases). V gave up 1 base and J gave up 5 bases, with 8 bases separating them. Per germline, CDR1 LNHDA and CDR2 SQIVND (reference sequence). The CDR3 is 13 residues long. CDR3 loop: CASSIGGLETQYF. CDR3 DNA sequence: TGTGCCAGTAGTATAGGAGGGTTGGAGACCCAGTACTTC.

The chain carries TRBV10-2 and TRBJ2-7; 13 nucleotides align to TRBD2. The V and J ends lost 7 bases and 5 bases, in that order; junction bases with no gene match: 14. The CDR3 sequence is 17 residues long. Germline CDR1 reads WSHSY; CDR2 reads SAAADI. CDR3 DNA sequence: TGCGCCAGCACCTTGAACGAGGGACTAGCGGGAAAAGACGAGCAGTACTTC. Translation: CASTLNEGLAGKDEQYF.

The V and J genes are TRBV28 and TRBJ2-2; no clear D. The CDR3 length is 12 residues. Germline V lookup: CDR1 MDHEN, CDR2 SYDVKM. V was clipped by 3 bases and J by 5 bases, with 4 bases between them. The CDR3 nucleotides are TGTGCCAGCAGTTTTGTAACCGGGGAGCTGTTTTTT. This codes for CASSFVTGELFF.

The chain carries TRBV4-1 and TRBJ2-5, with 9 bases lining up with TRBD2. Germline CDR1 MGHRA, CDR2 YSYEKL. The CDR3 covers 15 residues. V dropped 1 base and J dropped 6; count of bases not matched to a gene: 6. This CDR3 is CASSQGAGGPKTQYF. The CDR3 DNA follows: TGCGCCAGCAGCCAAGGCGCGGGAGGGCCAAAGACCCAGTACTTC.

The gene calls are TRBV4-1 and TRBJ2-5; D possibly corresponds to TRBD2 (5 bases). Germline V lookup: CDR1 MGHRA, CDR2 YSYEKL. The CDR3 runs to 16 residues. V shed 1 base and J shed 4 bases, with 16 bases lying between them. Written as DNA, the CDR3 is TGCGCCAGCAGCCAAGGGCGGGCCCGGGGATCAGAGACCCAGTACTTC. This sequence encodes CASSQGRARGSETQYF.

The chain has TRBV30 and TRBJ1-1, with D unclear. The ends were cut back, 5 bases at V and 3 bases at J, with 10 bases in the middle. The length of the CDR3 is 12 residues. The germline V gene has CDR1 GTSNPN and CDR2 SVGIG (reference sequence). The chain's CDR3 is CAWGTEDTEAFF. The CDR3 DNA follows: TGTGCCTGGGGTACCGAGGACACTGAAGCTTTCTTT.

This sequence joins TRBV14 and TRBJ2-3, with D possibly being TRBD1 (6 bases). The CDR3 totals 18 residues. Per germline, CDR1 SGHDN and CDR2 FVKESK. V was shortened by 4 bases and J by 0 bases, with 20 bases between the two germline ends. CDR3 region: CASSPGVFRQASTDTQYF. For the CDR3, the DNA is TGTGCCAGCAGCCCAGGTGTATTTCGACAGGCTAGCACAGATACGCAGTATTTT.

The chain employs TRBV5-6 and TRBJ1-3; 9 nucleotides align to TRBD1. The V and J ends lost 5 bases and 4 bases, in that order; junction bases with no gene match: 10. Germline values: CDR1 SGHDT, CDR2 YYEEEE. The CDR3 has 16 residues. The CDR3 loop is CASSPGTGLGGNTIYF. The CDR3 DNA sequence: TGTGCCAGCAGTCCCGGGACAGGGTTGGGAGGAAACACCATATATTTT.

The chain is built from TRBV5-6 and TRBJ2-2; TRBD1 is a possible D gene (6 bases). The CDR3 consists of 16 residues. The germline gives CDR1 SGHDT, CDR2 YYEEEE. V was pared by 0 bases and J by 3 bases, with 12 bases between. CDR3 bases: TGTGCCAGCAGCTTGGCCGGCAGGGGAGACACCGGGGAGCTGTTTTTT. Protein: CASSLAGRGDTGELFF.

This chain connects TRBV19 to TRBJ1-1; D is possibly TRBD1 (5 bases). The germline CDR1 and CDR2 sequences are LNHDA and SQIVND (reference sequence). This CDR3 is 15 amino acids long. V was cut by 4 bases and J by 1 base, with 13 bases left in between. The CDR3 region has the DNA TGTGCCAGTAGTACCCGCCCGGGGGGGAACACTGAAGCTTTCTTT. Protein: CASSTRPGGNTEAFF.

V is TRBV2 and J is TRBJ1-1, with D possibly being TRBD1 (6 bases). V dropped 5 bases and J dropped 1 base, with 14 bases sitting between them. This CDR3 is built from 15 residues. CDR1 SNHLY and CDR2 FYNNEI come from the germline V gene. CDR3 nucleotide sequence: TGTGCCAGCAGTTCACAGGGACACAGGAACACTGAAGCTTTCTTT. Protein sequence: CASSSQGHRNTEAFF. The whole variable domain, remainder taken from reference TRBV2 and TRBJ1-1, is EPEVTQTPSHQVTQMGQEVILRCVPISNHLYFYWYRQILGQKVEFLVSFYNNEISEKSEIFDDQFSVERPDGSNFTLKIRSTKLEDSAMYFCASSSQGHRNTEAFFGQGTRLTVV.